This paragraph covers one T cell receptor beta chain sequence. Its antigen is not known. TCR beta cDNA libraries included unique molecular identifiers. TCRdb processed the PCR reads anew with MiXCR; each CDR3 protein has one entry. The table has a few hundred thousand distinct CDR3 sequences, around a third seen once. This sample is part of a study of post-analysis software for immune sequencing data. General observations from the study: Same-batch preparations were strongly co-clustered by F measure. About 5 TRBV segments (TRBV5-6, TRBV5-1 and TRBV20-1 among them) occurred more frequently in patients than in controls.

The CDR3 has 15 residues. The V gene's germline CDR1 is SGHRS and CDR2 YFSETQ. Germline trimming cut 4 bases from V and 0 bases from J; bases unmatched to any gene: 5. Sequencing input: blood. The chain recombines TRBV5-1 with TRBJ2-7; 9 bases align to TRBD1. The source is a girl younger than 18 with multiple sclerosis. CDR3 in DNA: TGCGCCAGCAGCGAAGGGACAGGGAGCTCCTACGAGCAGTACTTC. Protein product: CASSEGTGSSYEQYF.